This entry concerns a single T cell receptor beta chain. Its antigen is not identified. This specimen comes from a study of T cell responses to AZD1222 COVID-19 vaccine. Study findings and constraints: Baseline serology detected seropositivity in only six AZD1222 recipients. Clonal diversity was possibly underestimated; the donors were predominantly white British and more often female.

Assay used: immunoSEQ multiplex PCR; TCRdb lists only in-frame clones, some missing. The table includes 65,000 to 90,000 clones, 86% detected once. The starting material was peripheral blood, obtained on day 0 of AZD1222 vaccination. This TCR was recovered from an adult in good health.

DNA for the CDR3: TGTGCCAGCAGTGATGGAGCGAACCTAGGGTACGAGCAGTACTTC. As protein: CASSDGANLGYEQYF. V is TRBV6-1 and J is TRBJ2-7; D gene uncertain. The CDR3 loop spans 15 amino acids. CDR1 is MNHNS and CDR2 is SASEGT in the germline V gene. The V end lost 3 bases, the J end lost 4 bases, and 16 bases lay between the germline ends.